Presented here are 30 T cell receptor beta chains from one specimen sequenced in a study of regulatory T cells in long-lasting Graves disease. Libraries of TCR beta came from iRepertoire HTBI primers plus Arm-PCR of CDR3 regions. MiXCR, applied by TCRdb to the multiplex PCR reads, yields one record per CDR3 protein. The sample holds about 460,000 distinct CDR3 sequences, approximately 22% seen once. Noted time point: persistent/refractory GD, antithyroid drugs over 5 years with positive TRAb. Extracted PBMC RNA gave rise to the TCR library. The sequencing here drew on peripheral blood mononuclear cells (PBMCs), taken when the disease was refractory, from a patient treated with antithyroid drugs. These receptors were obtained from a female donor with Graves disease.

A few counts support this clonotype. The chain uses TRBV10-3 and TRBJ1-4, with no clear D. Trimming took off 2 bases at V and 0 bases at J, with 13 bases between the two ends. Germline V CDR1 and CDR2: ENHRY, SYGVKD. The CDR3 has 17 amino acids. The CDR3 DNA is TGTGCCATCAGTGAGGGAATGGGCAGTGCAACTAATGAAAAACTGTTTTTT. Amino acids: CAISEGMGSATNEKLFF.

This clonotype was found many times. CDR3 sequence: CASSFRQGIYNEKLFF. The CDR3 coding sequence is TGTGCCAGCAGTTTCCGACAGGGAATCTATAATGAAAAACTGTTTTTT. This rearrangement joins TRBV12-3 or TRBV12-4 to TRBJ1-4; 7 positions agree with TRBD1. This CDR3 region has 16 residues. V shed 3 bases, J shed 4 bases, and the junction held 8 bases outside the gene matches.

This chain uses TRBV11-2 with TRBJ2-7, with TRBD2 identical over 8 bases. V lost 0 bases and J lost 3; bases outside the gene matches: 10. CDR1 is SGHAT and CDR2 is FQNNGV in the germline V gene. This CDR3 contains 17 residues. The CDR3 is CASSLDFASGGHYEQYF. In DNA, the CDR3 is TGTGCCAGCAGCTTAGATTTCGCCAGCGGGGGTCACTACGAGCAGTACTTC.

This clonotype was detected ten times or more. The chain joins TRBV28 to TRBJ1-5; 7 bases are a match to TRBD1. V shed 4 bases, J shed 8 bases, and the junction held 11 bases outside the gene matches. CDR1 MDHEN and CDR2 SYDVKM come from the germline V gene. The CDR3 has 15 residues. The CDR3 sequence: CASSSGQGGVKPQHF. The DNA for the CDR3 is TGTGCCAGCAGTTCTGGGCAGGGGGGCGTTAAGCCCCAGCATTTT.

This sequence joins TRBV13 and TRBJ2-1, with 9 bases aligning to TRBD2. The CDR3 covers 20 residues. The germline V gene encodes CDR1 PRHDT and CDR2 FYEKMQ (reference sequence). Losses at the gene ends were 5 bases for V and 0 bases for J; bases not matched to a gene: 17. CDR3 protein: CASSTWASGAATSSYNEQFF. The CDR3 DNA reads TGTGCCAGCAGCACTTGGGCTAGCGGGGCTGCTACGAGCTCCTACAATGAGCAGTTCTTC.

This clonotype was seen at least ten times. The rearrangement joins TRBV6-2 or TRBV6-3 to TRBJ1-1, with D uncertain. Trimming pared 4 bases from V and 0 bases from J, leaving 12 bases between. The CDR3 has 15 residues. CDR1 is MNHEY and CDR2 is SVGEGT in the germline V gene. The CDR3 spells CASSSSWSMNTEAFF. The CDR3 DNA follows: TGTGCCAGCAGTTCCTCATGGTCCATGAACACTGAAGCTTTCTTT.

This clonotype appeared many times. The chain is built from TRBV20-1 and TRBJ2-4; D not certain. This CDR3 has 15 amino acids. Germline V gene data show CDR1 as DFQATT and CDR2 as SNEGSKA (reference sequence). V dropped 2 bases and J dropped 3 bases, with 14 bases sitting between them. CDR3 sequence reads: CSARTALLGKNIQYF. CDR3 in DNA: TGCAGTGCTAGAACGGCTCTCCTAGGCAAAAACATTCAGTACTTC.

The chain is built from TRBV11-2 and TRBJ1-3, with 7 bases matching TRBD1. V lost 5 bases, J lost 6 bases, and 10 bases stayed unmatched. The CDR3 consists of 15 residues. Per the germline V gene, CDR1 is SGHAT and CDR2 is FQNNGV. The CDR3 loop is CASSRMTGPVNTIYF. CDR3 in DNA: TGTGCCAGCAGCAGGATGACAGGGCCGGTAAACACCATATATTTT.

This clonotype was detected many times. V is TRBV5-1 and J is TRBJ1-6; possibly TRBD1 for D (6 bases). The CDR3 loop spans 16 amino acids. Deletions cut 3 bases from V and 5 bases from J, with 15 bases between. Germline loops: CDR1 SGHRS, CDR2 YFSETQ. The CDR3 protein is CASSYQPGTNNSPLHF. Here the CDR3 DNA reads TGCGCCAGCAGCTACCAGCCCGGGACAAATAATTCACCCCTCCACTTT.

The chain joins TRBV12-5 to TRBJ2-1, with 7 bases aligning to TRBD2. Germline-derived CDR1 and CDR2 are LGHNT and FRNRAP. Trimming removed 8 bases from V and 7 bases from J; junction bases left unmatched: 8. The CDR3 has 13 residues. The chain's CDR3 is CASWREGQNEQFF. The CDR3 region has the DNA TGTGCTAGTTGGAGGGAGGGCCAAAATGAGCAGTTCTTC.

V and J are TRBV9 and TRBJ1-5; no firm D call. CDR1 is SGDLS and CDR2 is YYNGEE in the germline V gene. This CDR3 is 13 amino acids long. V dropped 3 bases and J dropped 7 bases, with 11 bases sitting between them. The CDR3 nucleotides read TGTGCCAGCAGCGGTTCAGGTACCCAGCCCCAGCATTTT. It translates to CASSGSGTQPQHF.

This clonotype was counted ten times or more. This sequence joins TRBV27 and TRBJ2-7, with TRBD1 matching 8 bases. The CDR3 covers 14 residues. CDR1 is MNHEY and CDR2 is SMNVEV in the germline V gene (reference sequence). J lost 2 bases, V lost 3 bases, and 3 bases had no gene match. DNA for the CDR3: TGTGCCAGCAGTTTGGTGACAGGGGCCTACGAGCAGTACTTC. It is translated as CASSLVTGAYEQYF.

Details on this clonotype: This may be a read error: a much more frequent sequence differs by one nucleotide. This sequence joins TRBV5-8 and TRBJ2-7; tentatively, D is TRBD2 (6 bases). Germline V gene lookup returns CDR1 SGHTS and CDR2 YDEGEE. The V and J ends lost 5 bases and 3 bases respectively, with 12 bases between them. The CDR3 covers 13 residues. This CDR3 reads CASSFPGVYEQYF. The CDR3 coding sequence is TGTGCCAGCAGTTTCCCGGGGGTCTACGAGCAGTACTTC.

This clonotype was seen ten or more times. The chain recombines TRBV5-1 with TRBJ2-6; D possibly matches TRBD1 or TRBD2 (5 bases each). CDR1 is SGHRS and CDR2 is YFSETQ in the germline V gene. This CDR3 comprises 15 residues. Trimming left V 4 bases short and J 4 bases short, with 12 bases between. The CDR3 loop reads CASSARESGANVLTF. CDR3 nucleotide sequence: TGCGCCAGCAGCGCCAGGGAGAGCGGGGCCAACGTCCTGACTTTC.

V gene TRBV14 combines with J gene TRBJ1-1; tentative D call: TRBD1 (6 bases). Germline values: CDR1 SGHDN, CDR2 FVKESK. Trimming left V 5 bases short and J 0 bases short, with 16 bases between. The CDR3 consists of 16 residues. The CDR3: CASSLRQARMNTEAFF. The CDR3 DNA reads TGTGCCAGCAGCTTAAGACAGGCTCGAATGAACACTGAAGCTTTCTTT.

This clonotype was seen ten or more times. The chain links TRBV7-9 to TRBJ2-5; 7 bases map to TRBD1. The germline V gene encodes CDR1 SEHNR and CDR2 FQNEAQ (reference sequence). The CDR3 runs to 13 residues. J lost 3 bases, V lost 5 bases, and 3 bases had no gene match. CDR3 residues: CASSPGTEETQYF. DNA for the CDR3: TGTGCCAGCAGCCCTGGGACAGAAGAGACCCAGTACTTC.

This rearrangement joins TRBV7-2 to TRBJ2-2; D assignment may be TRBD1 or TRBD2 (6 bases each). Germline-derived CDR1 and CDR2 are SGHTA and FQGNSA. This CDR3 contains 15 residues. V lost 4 bases to trimming and J lost 8 bases, with 17 bases between them. This chain's CDR3 is CASSSPRGAIGELFF. Written as DNA, the CDR3 is TGTGCCAGCAGCTCCCCGAGGGGGGCTATTGGGGAGCTGTTTTTT.

This clonotype appeared many times. The chain combines TRBV27 with TRBJ1-2; TRBD1 matches 10 bases. Germline V gene data show CDR1 as MNHEY and CDR2 as SMNVEV (reference sequence). Unmatched junction bases numbered 7, after V lost 5 bases and J lost 4 bases. CDR3 length: 15 amino acids. The CDR3 DNA sequence: TGTGCCAGCAGTCTGACAGGGGGCGATTTCTATGGCTACACCTTC. Translating it yields CASSLTGGDFYGYTF.

A few counts support this clonotype. The germline gene is not matched at one end of the junction; a read error may be the cause. CDR3 protein: CASRDDRGPIF. The CDR3 nucleotides are TGTGCCAGCAGGGACGACAGGGGGCCGATCTTC. The chain carries TRBV2 and TRBJ2-1, with 10 bases that match TRBD1. CDR1 is SNHLY and CDR2 is FYNNEI in the germline V gene. This CDR3 comprises 11 residues.

This clonotype has just one count. V is TRBV20-1 and J is TRBJ1-4, with a possible D match to TRBD1 (6 bases). Germline V gene sequence: CDR1 DFQATT, CDR2 SNEGSKA (reference sequence). Trimming removed 5 bases from V and 6 bases from J, with 13 bases in between. The CDR3 contains 13 residues. As DNA, the CDR3 is TGCAGTGCTGGAGGGGGGCGCGATGAAAAACTGTTTTTT. This gives the protein CSAGGGRDEKLFF.

This clonotype was found many times. The chain recombines TRBV12-5 with TRBJ2-7; D not certain. CDR3 length: 14 amino acids. Trimming removed 1 base from V and 6 bases from J, with 13 bases in between. Germline CDR1 and CDR2: LGHNT and FRNRAP. The CDR3 is CASGLALHLGEQYF. DNA for the CDR3: TGTGCTAGTGGTTTGGCCCTCCACTTAGGCGAGCAGTACTTC.

This clonotype came up many times. The chain links TRBV12-3 or TRBV12-4 to TRBJ2-2; 8 positions match TRBD1. The CDR3 runs 15 residues. V lost 6 bases, J lost 4 bases, and 7 bases stayed unmatched. CDR3: CASSNGQGITGELFF. Written as DNA, the CDR3 is TGTGCCAGCAGCAATGGACAGGGTATCACCGGGGAGCTGTTTTTT.

This clonotype was recorded at least ten times. The CDR3 nucleotides read TGTGCCAGCAGTTACTCGGCAGGGATGGGCGAGCAGTACTTC. Translating it yields CASSYSAGMGEQYF. This chain connects TRBV6-2 or TRBV6-3 to TRBJ2-7; D is perhaps TRBD1 (5 bases). Per the germline V gene, CDR1 is MNHEY and CDR2 is SVGEGT. This CDR3 comprises 14 residues. With 0 bases removed from V and 6 bases from J, the gap between germline ends came to 12 bases.

This clonotype came up many times. Here the CDR3 DNA reads TGTGCCAGCAGTCGAGGACTAGCGGCCAACTACGAGCAGTACTTC. Residues: CASSRGLAANYEQYF. The rearrangement uses TRBV12-3 or TRBV12-4 and TRBJ2-7; 10 nucleotides agree with TRBD2. The CDR3 loop spans 15 amino acids. J gave up 3 bases and V 5 bases, and 7 bases lay outside the gene matches.

The rearrangement joins TRBV5-6 to TRBJ2-5; either TRBD1 or TRBD2 may supply D (5 bases each). The CDR3 consists of 13 residues. Germline V lookup: CDR1 SGHDT, CDR2 YYEEEE. Trimming shortened V by 4 bases and J by 4 bases, and 11 bases separated the two germline ends. The CDR3 DNA sequence: TGTGCCAGCAGCGGGGGACGGCGAGAGACCCAGTACTTC. This translates into CASSGGRRETQYF.

This sequence joins TRBV29-1 and TRBJ2-7, with TRBD2 identical over 9 bases. Germline CDR1 reads SQVTM; CDR2 reads ANQGSEA. This CDR3 has 12 amino acids. The trim removed 6 bases at V and 1 base at J, leaving 1 base unmatched. CDR3 nucleotides: TGCAGCGTGCTAGCGGGATCCTACGAGCAGTACTTC. Amino acids: CSVLAGSYEQYF.

The chain couples TRBV30 to TRBJ1-5, with D tentatively TRBD1 (5 bases). V was shortened by 1 base and J by 2 bases, with 9 bases between the two germline ends. Germline V lookup: CDR1 GTSNPN, CDR2 SVGIG (reference sequence). This CDR3 contains 14 residues. This CDR3 reads CAWSGGLGNQPQHF. In nucleotides, the CDR3 is TGTGCCTGGAGTGGGGGACTCGGCAATCAGCCCCAGCATTTT.

The V and J genes are TRBV7-2 and TRBJ1-5; 8 bases match TRBD1. This CDR3 is built from 15 residues. Trimming took 4 bases from V and 7 from J; bases not matched to a gene: 9. CDR1 and CDR2 from the germline V gene are SGHTA and FQGNSA. For the CDR3, the DNA is TGTGCCAGCAGCTCCAACTCCGGACAGGGACAGCCCCAGCATTTT. Protein product: CASSSNSGQGQPQHF.

This clonotype was counted ten times or more. The V call is TRBV12-3 or TRBV12-4, the J call TRBJ1-5, with D possibly TRBD1 on 6 matching bases. The CDR3 is 16 residues long. Trimming took 5 bases from V and 2 from J, leaving 16 bases between them. As DNA, the CDR3 is TGTGCCAGCAGTCCCCAAATGGGGGGCGGCAATCAGCCCCAGCATTTT. As protein: CASSPQMGGGNQPQHF.

The chain recombines TRBV7-6 with TRBJ2-5; D not certain. The CDR3 sequence is 13 residues long. Germline CDR1 SGHVS, CDR2 FNYEAQ. Trimming took 0 bases from V and 4 from J, leaving 6 bases between them. This CDR3 is CASSLAQRETQYF. The CDR3 nucleotides are TGTGCCAGCAGCTTAGCGCAAAGAGAGACCCAGTACTTC.